This TCR beta chain appears in the sequencing data of a study of vaccination and CD4 T cells after COVID-19. With the Oncomine TCR Beta short-read assay, DNA from cultured CD4+ T cells was sequenced. TCRdb called the PCR reads again in MiXCR, with one record for every CDR3 protein. The sample yields almost 15,000 distinct CDR3 sequences, over 60% seen once. As regards this clonotype: Its antigen is not known.

With 5 bases removed from V and 9 bases from J, the gap between germline ends came to 13 bases. The germline V gene encodes CDR1 MDHEN and CDR2 SYDVKM. The CDR3 is 12 residues long. Described treatment: 10-day PBMC culture with coronavirus spike peptide pools or control peptides (ViraFEST assay). The sample comprised CD4+ T cells from blood, cultured in vitro. V and J are TRBV28 and TRBJ1-1; D remains ambiguous. This TCR was sampled from a human donor who had recovered from COVID-19. CDR3 nucleotides: TGTGCCAGCAGTCCCCAGGAATCCCAAGCTTTCTTT. The encoded protein is CASSPQESQAFF.